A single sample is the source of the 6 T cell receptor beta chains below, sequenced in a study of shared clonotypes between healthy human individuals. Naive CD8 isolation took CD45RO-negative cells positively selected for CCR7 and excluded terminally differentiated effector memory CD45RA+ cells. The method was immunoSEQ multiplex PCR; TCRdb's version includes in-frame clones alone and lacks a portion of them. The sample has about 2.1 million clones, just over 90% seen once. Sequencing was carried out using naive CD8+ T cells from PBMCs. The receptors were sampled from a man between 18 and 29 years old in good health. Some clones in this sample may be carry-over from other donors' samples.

DNA for the CDR3: TGTGCCATCAGGGGGACGCCGCACACAGATACGCAGTATTTT. It codes for CAIRGTPHTDTQYF. The V and J genes are TRBV10-3 and TRBJ2-3; D might be TRBD1 or TRBD2, each matching 5 bases. Trimming took off 6 bases at V and 2 bases at J, with 12 bases between the two ends. CDR1 is ENHRY, CDR2 SYGVKD, per germline. The CDR3 spans 14 residues.

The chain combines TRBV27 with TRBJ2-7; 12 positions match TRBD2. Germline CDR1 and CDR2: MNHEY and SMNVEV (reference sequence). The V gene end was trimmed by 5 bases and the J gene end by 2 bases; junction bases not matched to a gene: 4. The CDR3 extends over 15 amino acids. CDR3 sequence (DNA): TGTGCCAGCAGTGCGACTAGCGGGAGACCCTACGAGCAGTACTTC. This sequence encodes CASSATSGRPYEQYF.

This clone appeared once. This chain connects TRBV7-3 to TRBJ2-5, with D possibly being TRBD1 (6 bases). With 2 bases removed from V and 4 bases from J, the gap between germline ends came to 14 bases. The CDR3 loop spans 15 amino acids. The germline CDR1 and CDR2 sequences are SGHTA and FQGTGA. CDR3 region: CASSLFSGVGETQYF. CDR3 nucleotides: TGTGCCAGCAGCTTATTTTCAGGGGTCGGAGAGACCCAGTACTTC.

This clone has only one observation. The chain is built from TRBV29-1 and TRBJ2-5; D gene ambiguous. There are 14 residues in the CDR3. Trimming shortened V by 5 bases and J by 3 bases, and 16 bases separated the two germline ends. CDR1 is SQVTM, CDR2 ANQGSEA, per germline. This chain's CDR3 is CSVYKGNNKETQYF. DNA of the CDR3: TGCAGCGTTTATAAGGGAAACAACAAAGAGACCCAGTACTTC.

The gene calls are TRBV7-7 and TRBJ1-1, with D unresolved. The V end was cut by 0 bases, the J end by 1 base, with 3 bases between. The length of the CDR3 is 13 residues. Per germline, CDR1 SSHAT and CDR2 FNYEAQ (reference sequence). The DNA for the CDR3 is TGTGCCAGCAGCTTAGCACCGAACACTGAAGCTTTCTTT. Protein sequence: CASSLAPNTEAFF.

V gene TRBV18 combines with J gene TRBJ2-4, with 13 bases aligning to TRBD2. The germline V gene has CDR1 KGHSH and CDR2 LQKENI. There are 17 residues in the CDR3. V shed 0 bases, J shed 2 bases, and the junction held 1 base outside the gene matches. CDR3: CASSPPGLAGTKNIQYF. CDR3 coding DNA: TGTGCCAGCTCACCACCGGGACTAGCGGGAACCAAAAACATTCAGTACTTC.